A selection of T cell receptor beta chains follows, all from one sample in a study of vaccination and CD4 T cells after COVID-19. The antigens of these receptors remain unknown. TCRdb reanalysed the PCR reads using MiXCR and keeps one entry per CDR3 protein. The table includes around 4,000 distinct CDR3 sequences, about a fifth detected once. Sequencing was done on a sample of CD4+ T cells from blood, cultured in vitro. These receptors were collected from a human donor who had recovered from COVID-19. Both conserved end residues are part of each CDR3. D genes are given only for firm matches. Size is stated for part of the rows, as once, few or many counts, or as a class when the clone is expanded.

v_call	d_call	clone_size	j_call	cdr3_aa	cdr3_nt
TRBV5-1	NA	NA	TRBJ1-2	CASSLDRAVYGYTF	TGCGCCAGCAGCTTGGACAGGGCCGTCTATGGCTACACCTTC
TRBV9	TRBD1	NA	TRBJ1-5	CASSALGTGLRNQPQHF	TGTGCCAGCAGCGCTCTAGGGACAGGGCTCAGGAATCAGCCCCAGCATTTT
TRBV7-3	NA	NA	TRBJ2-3	CASSPKLGPGADTQYF	TGTGCCAGCAGCCCGAAGCTGGGCCCGGGGGCAGATACGCAGTATTTT
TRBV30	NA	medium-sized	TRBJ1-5	CAWSAQGNQPQHF	TGTGCCTGGAGTGCCCAGGGGAATCAGCCCCAGCATTTT
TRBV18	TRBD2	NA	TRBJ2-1	CASSPTSGAGDEQFF	TGTGCCAGCTCACCGACTAGCGGGGCGGGTGATGAGCAGTTCTTC
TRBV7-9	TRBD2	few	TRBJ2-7	CASSPGLAGTSYEQYF	TGTGCCAGCAGCCCCGGACTAGCGGGGACCTCCTACGAGCAGTACTTC
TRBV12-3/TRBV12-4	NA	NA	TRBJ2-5	CASSLILETQYF	TGTGCCAGCAGTCTAATACTCGAGACCCAGTACTTC
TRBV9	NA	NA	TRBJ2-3	CASSLGDSTDTQYF	TGTGCCAGCAGCCTAGGGGACAGCACAGATACGCAGTATTTT
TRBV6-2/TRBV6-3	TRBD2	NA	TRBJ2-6	CASSPTSGVSGANVLTF	TGTGCCAGCAGCCCGACTAGCGGGGTCTCTGGGGCCAACGTCCTGACTTTC
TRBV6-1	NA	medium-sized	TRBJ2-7	CASRVLPNVAAYEQYF	TGTGCCAGCAGGGTTCTGCCCAATGTGGCAGCCTACGAGCAGTACTTC
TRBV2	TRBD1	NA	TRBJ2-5	CASRADRGSQETQYF	TGTGCCAGCAGAGCGGACAGGGGAAGTCAAGAGACCCAGTACTTC
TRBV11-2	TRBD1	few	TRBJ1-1	CASSGGGRSTEAFF	TGTGCCAGCAGCGGAGGGGGCCGGAGCACTGAAGCTTTCTTT
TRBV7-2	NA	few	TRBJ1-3	CASSLTGRLRRSGNTIYF	TGTGCCAGCAGCCTCACCGGACGGCTACGCCGCTCTGGAAACACCATATATTTT
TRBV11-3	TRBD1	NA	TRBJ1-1	CASSLTGFWSMNTEAFF	TGTGCCAGCAGCCTGACAGGGTTTTGGTCCATGAACACTGAAGCTTTCTTT
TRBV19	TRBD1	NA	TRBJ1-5	CASSIGTGVPQPQHF	TGTGCCAGTAGTATCGGGACAGGGGTTCCCCAGCCCCAGCATTTT
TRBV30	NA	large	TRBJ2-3	CAWSVRTGTDTQYF	TGTGCCTGGAGTGTACGCACGGGCACAGATACGCAGTATTTT
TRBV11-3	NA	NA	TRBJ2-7	CASGVAKDEQYF	TGTGCCAGCGGGGTAGCCAAGGACGAGCAGTACTTC
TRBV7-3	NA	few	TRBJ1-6	CASSRDGGNSPLHF	TGTGCCAGCAGCCGGGACGGCGGGAATTCACCCCTCCACTTT
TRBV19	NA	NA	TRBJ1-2	CASSIERGASYGYTF	TGTGCCAGTAGTATAGAGCGGGGGGCCAGCTATGGCTACACCTTC
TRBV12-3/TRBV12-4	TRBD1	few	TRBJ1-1	CASIRGDRGTEAFF	TGTGCCAGCATCCGGGGGGACAGGGGCACTGAAGCTTTCTTT
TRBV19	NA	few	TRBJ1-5	CASSSRSNQPQHF	TGTGCCAGTAGTTCGAGAAGCAATCAGCCCCAGCATTTT
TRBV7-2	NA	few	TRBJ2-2	CASSLDVRSSGELFF	TGTGCCAGCAGCTTAGATGTAAGGTCCTCCGGGGAGCTGTTTTTT
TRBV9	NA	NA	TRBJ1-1	CASSGGPNTEAFF	TGTGCCAGCAGCGGAGGACCAAACACTGAAGCTTTCTTT
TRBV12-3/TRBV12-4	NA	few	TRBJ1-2	CASMPPGGGYTF	TGTGCCAGCATGCCCCCCGGGGGGGGCTACACCTTC
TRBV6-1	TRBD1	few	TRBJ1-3	CASRKTGTNSGNTIYF	TGTGCCAGCAGGAAGACAGGGACTAACTCTGGAAACACCATATATTTT
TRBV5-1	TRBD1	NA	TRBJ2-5	CASSLQGTQETQYF	TGCGCCAGCAGCTTACAGGGGACACAAGAGACCCAGTACTTC
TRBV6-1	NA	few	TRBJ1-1	CASMGAGMNTEAFF	TGTGCCAGCATGGGGGCAGGGATGAACACTGAAGCTTTCTTT
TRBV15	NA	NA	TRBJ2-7	CATSRDLSGTTYEQYF	TGTGCCACCAGCAGAGATCTAAGCGGGACAACTTACGAGCAGTACTTC
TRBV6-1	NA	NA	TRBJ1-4	CASSHRPWGDRLFF	TGTGCCAGCAGTCACCGTCCATGGGGGGACCGACTGTTTTTT
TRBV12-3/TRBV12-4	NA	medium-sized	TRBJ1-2	CASSGGGAHTF	TGTGCCAGCAGCGGTGGGGGGGCGCACACCTTC
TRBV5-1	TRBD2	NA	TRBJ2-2	CASSPGLANTGELFF	TGCGCCAGCAGCCCGGGACTAGCGAACACCGGGGAGCTGTTTTTT
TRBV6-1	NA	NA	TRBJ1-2	CASGEDRGAKGYTF	TGTGCCAGCGGCGAGGACCGAGGGGCGAAGGGCTACACCTTC
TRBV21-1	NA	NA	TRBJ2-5	CASSKPQRPQETQYF	TGTGCCAGCAGCAAACCGCAGAGACCACAAGAGACCCAGTACTTC
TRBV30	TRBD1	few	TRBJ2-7	CAWSVAGGASYEQYF	TGTGCCTGGAGTGTAGCAGGGGGTGCCTCCTACGAGCAGTACTTC
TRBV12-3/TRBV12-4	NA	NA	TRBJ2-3	CASSLVTDTQYF	TGTGCCAGCAGTTTGGTCACAGATACGCAGTATTTT
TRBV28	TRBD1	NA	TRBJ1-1	CASSPLRGQKAFF	TGTGCCAGCAGTCCCCTTAGGGGGCAGAAAGCTTTCTTT
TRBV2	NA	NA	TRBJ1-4	CASSEFRSNEKLFF	TGTGCCAGCAGTGAATTTAGGAGTAATGAAAAACTGTTTTTT
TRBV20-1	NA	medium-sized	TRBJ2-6	CSATPTSGANVLTF	TGCAGTGCAACCCCCACCTCTGGGGCCAACGTCCTGACTTTC
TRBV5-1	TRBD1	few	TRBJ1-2	CASSPDRVYGYTF	TGCGCCAGCAGCCCCGACAGGGTCTATGGCTACACCTTC
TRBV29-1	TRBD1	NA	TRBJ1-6	CSVRQGNSPLHF	TGCAGCGTTAGACAGGGGAATTCACCCCTCCACTTT
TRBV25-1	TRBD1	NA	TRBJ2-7	CASSKETGAYEQYF	TGTGCCAGCAGTAAAGAGACAGGGGCCTACGAGCAGTACTTC
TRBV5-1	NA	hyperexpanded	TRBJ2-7	CASSSSGPPYEQYF	TGCGCCAGCAGCTCCTCGGGACCGCCCTACGAGCAGTACTTC
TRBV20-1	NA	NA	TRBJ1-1	CSAPRGGNTEAFF	TGCAGTGCTCCAAGGGGGGGGAACACTGAAGCTTTCTTT
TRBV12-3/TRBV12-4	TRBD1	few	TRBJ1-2	CASRGGGYRYGYTF	TGTGCCAGCAGGGGAGGGGGCTACCGCTATGGCTACACCTTC
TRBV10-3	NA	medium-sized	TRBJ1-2	CAISGRTVTSQAYGYTF	TGTGCCATCAGTGGGAGGACAGTGACTTCCCAGGCCTATGGCTACACCTTC
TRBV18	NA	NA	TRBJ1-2	CASSPPEQGRGYTF	TGTGCCAGCTCACCGCCAGAACAGGGTCGTGGCTACACCTTC
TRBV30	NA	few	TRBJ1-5	CAWSKGQGSNQPQHF	TGTGCCTGGAGTAAGGGCCAGGGCTCCAATCAGCCCCAGCATTTT
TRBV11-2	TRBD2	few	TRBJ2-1	CASSLPQKRGGYNEQFF	TGTGCCAGCAGCTTACCCCAGAAGCGGGGGGGCTACAATGAGCAGTTCTTC
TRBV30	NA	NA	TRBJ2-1	CAWSDGTPNEQFF	TGTGCCTGGAGTGACGGGACACCGAATGAGCAGTTCTTC
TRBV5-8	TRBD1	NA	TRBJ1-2	CASRRQGLYGYTF	TGTGCCAGCAGACGACAGGGACTCTATGGCTACACCTTC
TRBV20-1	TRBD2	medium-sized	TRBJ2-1	CSARDMAGRDEQFF	TGCAGTGCTAGAGATATGGCGGGGAGGGATGAGCAGTTCTTC
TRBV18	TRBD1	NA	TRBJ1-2	CASSPGTDYGYTF	TGTGCCAGCTCACCCGGGACAGACTATGGCTACACCTTC
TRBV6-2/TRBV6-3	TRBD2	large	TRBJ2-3	CASSPIRLAGTDTQYF	TGTGCCAGCAGTCCAATCCGACTAGCGGGGACAGATACGCAGTATTTT
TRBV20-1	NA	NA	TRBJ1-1	CSARRGPPEAFF	TGCAGTGCTAGGAGGGGACCGCCTGAAGCTTTCTTT
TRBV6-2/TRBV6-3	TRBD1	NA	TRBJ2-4	CASSYSGQVLSNIQYF	TGTGCCAGCAGTTACTCGGGACAGGTTCTTTCAAACATTCAGTACTTC
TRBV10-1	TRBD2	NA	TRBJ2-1	CASSETGGPNYNEQFF	TGCGCCAGCAGTGAGACGGGGGGGCCTAACTACAATGAGCAGTTCTTC